Included here is one T cell receptor beta chain sequence, with context. Its antigen is undetermined. The germline V gene encodes CDR1 MNHNY and CDR2 SVGAGI (reference sequence). The germline V and J ends were trimmed by 2 bases and 8 bases, with 10 bases remaining between them. The CDR3 is 13 amino acids. This record comes from a study of T cell responses to AZD1222 COVID-19 vaccine. Study results and limitations: None of the repertoires were sampled until the peak T cell response had passed. Of spike-specific TCRs, nearly half reportedly target regions left unmutated in variants. Vaccination with two AZD1222 doses was followed by a rise in Spike-specific TCR breadth and depth.

Profiling relied on immunoSEQ multiplex PCR, and the TCRdb table lists in-frame clones only, not all of them. This sample has about 85,000 clones, with around 85% found just once. The sequenced sample was peripheral blood, obtained on day 0 of AZD1222 vaccination. The rearrangement joins TRBV6-6 to TRBJ2-1; D possibly matches TRBD1 or TRBD2 (5 bases each). This receptor was taken from an adult in good health. CDR3 nucleotides: TGTGCCAGCAGTTACACCGGGACCCATGAGCAGTTCTTC. Its translation is CASSYTGTHEQFF.